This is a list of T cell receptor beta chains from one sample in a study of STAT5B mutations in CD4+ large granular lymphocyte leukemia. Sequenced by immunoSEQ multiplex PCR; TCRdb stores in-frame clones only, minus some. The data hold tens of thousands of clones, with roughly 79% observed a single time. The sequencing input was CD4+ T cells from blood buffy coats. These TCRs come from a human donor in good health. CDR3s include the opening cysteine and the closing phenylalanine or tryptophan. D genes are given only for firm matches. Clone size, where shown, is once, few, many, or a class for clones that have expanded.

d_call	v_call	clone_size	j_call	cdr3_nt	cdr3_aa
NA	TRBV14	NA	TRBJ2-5	TGTGCCAGCAGCCAAGAGGAAGGGTCGTACCAAGAGACCCAGTACTTC	CASSQEEGSYQETQYF
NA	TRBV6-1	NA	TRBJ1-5	TGTGCCAGCACCCAAGAAGGGGATAGCAATCAGCCCCAGCATTTT	CASTQEGDSNQPQHF
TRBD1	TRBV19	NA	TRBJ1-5	TGTGCCAGTAGTACCTCCACAGGGGTCCAATCAGCCCAGCATTTT	CASSTSTGVQSAQHF
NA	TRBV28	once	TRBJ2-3	TGTGCCAGCAGTTTTATGGGACCGACGCCCAGCACAGATACGCAGTATTTT	CASSFMGPTPSTDTQYF
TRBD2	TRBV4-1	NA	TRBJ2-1	TGCGCCAGCAGCCAGGTAATATGGGGACTAGCGGGGGCCAGCTCCTACAATGAGCAGTTCTTC	CASSQVIWGLAGASSYNEQFF
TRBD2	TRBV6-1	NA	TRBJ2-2	TGTGCCAGCAGTGCCTTAGCGGGAGGGATGAACACCGGGGAGCTGTTTTTT	CASSALAGGMNTGELFF
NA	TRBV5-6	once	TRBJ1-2	TGTGCCAGCAGCACCGACAGGAACCCAGCTAGGTATGGCTACACCTTC	CASSTDRNPARYGYTF
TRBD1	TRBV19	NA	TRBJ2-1	TGTGCCAGTAGTCGAGACAGGGGGTACAATGAGCAGTTCTTC	CASSRDRGYNEQFF
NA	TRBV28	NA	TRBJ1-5	TGTGCCAGCAGTTCACAGGGAGGCAGGCAGCCCCAGCATTTT	CASSSQGGRQPQHF
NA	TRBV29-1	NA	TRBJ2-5	TGCAGCGTAAGCAAAGAGACCCAGTACTTC	CSVSKETQYF
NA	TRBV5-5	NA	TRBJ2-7	TGTGCCAGCAGCTTATTTGACAGGAGCTCCTACGAGCAGTACTTC	CASSLFDRSSYEQYF
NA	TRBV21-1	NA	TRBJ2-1	TGTGCCAGCAGCCGACGTAGCGGGAGCTCCTACAATGAGCAGTTCTTC	CASSRRSGSSYNEQFF
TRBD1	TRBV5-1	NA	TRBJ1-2	TGCGCCAGCAGCTCCCAGGGGGCAGATAACGGCTACACCTTC	CASSSQGADNGYTF
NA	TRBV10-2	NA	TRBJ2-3	TGCGCCAGCCTCGACCAGGGCAGGGTCACAGATACGCAGTATTTT	CASLDQGRVTDTQYF
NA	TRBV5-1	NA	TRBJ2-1	TGCGCCAGCAGCTTGGTGGGACACGCAAGCTCCTACAATGAGCAGTTCTTC	CASSLVGHASSYNEQFF
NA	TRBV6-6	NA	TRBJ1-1	TGTGCCAGCAGTTACGGACTATTTGAAGCTTTCTTT	CASSYGLFEAFF
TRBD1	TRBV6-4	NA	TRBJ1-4	TGTGCCAGAAGGGGGCCTGGCAGGCAAAAACTGTTTTTT	CARRGPGRQKLFF
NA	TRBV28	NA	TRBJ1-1	TGTGCCAGCAGTGTACCGGGACCGTACTACTCTGAAGCTTTCTTT	CASSVPGPYYSEAFF
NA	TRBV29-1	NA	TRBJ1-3	TGCAGCGTTGAAGTTGTCCAGGAATTCGGGGCGAACACCATATATTTT	CSVEVVQEFGANTIYF
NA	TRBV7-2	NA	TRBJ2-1	TGTGCCAGCAGCTTACTTTCAGGCCTTGGCACCTACAATGAGCAGTTCTTC	CASSLLSGLGTYNEQFF
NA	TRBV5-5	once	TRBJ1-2	TGTGCCAGCAGCTTGGATGTCGGGGTGGGCTACACCTTC	CASSLDVGVGYTF
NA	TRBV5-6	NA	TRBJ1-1	TGTGCCAGCAGCTTGCCAGGGCAAACTGAAGCTTTCTTT	CASSLPGQTEAFF
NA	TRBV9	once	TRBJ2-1	TGTGCCAGCAGCGTAGTAGGGATCCGGGCTGAGCAGTTCTTC	CASSVVGIRAEQFF
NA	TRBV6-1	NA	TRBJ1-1	TGTGCCAGCAATACCGCTAACACTGAAGCTTTCTTT	CASNTANTEAFF
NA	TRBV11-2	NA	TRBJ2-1	TGTGCCAGCAGCTTGCAGGGGTCCCACAATGAGCAGTTCTTC	CASSLQGSHNEQFF
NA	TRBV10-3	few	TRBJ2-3	TGTGCCATCAGCGCAGCCGTGACGGGACTCACAGATACGCAGTATTTT	CAISAAVTGLTDTQYF
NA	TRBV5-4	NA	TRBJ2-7	TGTGCCAGCAGCCATGACAGCTACGAGCAGTACTTC	CASSHDSYEQYF
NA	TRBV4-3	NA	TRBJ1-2	TGCGCCAGCCGGGGGGAATCTTATGGCTACACCTTC	CASRGESYGYTF
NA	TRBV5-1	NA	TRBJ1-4	TGCGCCAGCACCCCCGGGCTGGTTGGTGAAAAACTGTTTTTT	CASTPGLVGEKLFF